This T cell receptor beta chain was observed in a study of T cells in Graves' hyperthyroidism and ophthalmopathy. Study-wide findings and caveats: In the blood, most expanded thyroid clonotypes above 0.001 appeared as well.

With respect to this clonotype: Antigen: not known.

Trimming removed 6 bases at V and 0 bases at J, with 17 bases between. This CDR3 comprises 16 residues. Authors of the study amplified TCR beta CDR3 regions from RNA transcripts. During a first-round RT-PCR of the TCR CDR3, the HTBI primer set was used. TCRdb analysed the multiplex PCR reads with MiXCR anew, one entry per CDR3 protein. This table holds more than 300,000 distinct CDR3 sequences, about 12% found once. Each diagnosis drew on symptoms, thyroxine, TRAb, thyroid ultrasound and orbital computed tomography findings. Extraction of PBMCs used roughly 9.6 ml of fresh peripheral blood. Input material: blood. This TCR derives from a woman under 30 with Graves' hyperthyroidism. The genes are TRBV12-3 or TRBV12-4 and TRBJ1-2; possibly TRBD1 for D (6 bases). The CDR3 region has the DNA TGTGCCAGCAGGCCCGGGGGGGGCGGATCTAACTATGGCTACACCTTC. Its translation is CASRPGGGGSNYGYTF.